These 3 T cell receptor beta chains originate from one sample sequenced in a study of PD-1 blockade in mismatch repair-deficient tumors. Specified time point: approximately 9-day in vitro stimulation with candidate mutation-associated neoantigen peptide 1. These receptors lack a known antigen. TCRdb keeps only in-frame clones here, not all; method: immunoSEQ multiplex PCR. Of around 9,200 clones listed, roughly 87% are singletons. Sequences were derived from cells cultured in vitro, sampled from a patient treated with pembrolizumab. The receptors were gathered from an adult with mismatch repair-deficient cancer.

This clone showed up just once. CDR3 residues: CATYNEQFF. CDR3 nucleotides: TGTGCCACGTACAATGAGCAGTTCTTC. The rearrangement joins TRBV7-9 to TRBJ2-1; no clear D gene. CDR1 is SEHNR and CDR2 is FQNEAQ in the germline V gene (reference sequence). Trimming pared 10 bases from V and 4 bases from J, leaving 2 bases between. CDR3 size: 9 residues. The whole variable domain, remainder taken from reference TRBV7-9 and TRBJ2-1, is DTGVSQNPRHKITKRGQNVTFRCDPISEHNRLYWYRQTLGQGPEFLTYFQNEAQLEKSRLLSDRFSAERPKGSFSTLEIQRTEQGDSAMYLCATYNEQFFGPGTRLTVL.

This chain joins TRBV4-1 and TRBJ2-2; 7 bases are a match to TRBD2. The trim removed 4 bases at V and 5 bases at J, leaving 7 bases unmatched. Per the germline V gene, CDR1 is MGHRA and CDR2 is YSYEKL. This CDR3 is 15 amino acids long. As DNA, the CDR3 is TGCGCCAGCAGCCCGAGGGGAGGGAGAACCGGGGAGCTGTTTTTT. Its protein product is CASSPRGGRTGELFF.

The chain employs TRBV2 and TRBJ2-1; D may correspond to TRBD1 or TRBD2 (6 bases each). Germline assignment: CDR1 SNHLY and CDR2 FYNNEI. Trimming shortened V by 11 bases and J by 3 bases, and 14 bases separated the two germline ends. There are 13 residues in the CDR3. CDR3 amino acids: CAEGGQGYNEQFF. The CDR3 DNA reads TGTGCCGAAGGGGGGCAGGGCTACAATGAGCAGTTCTTC.